This section outlines one T cell receptor (beta chain) sequence together with its context. The antigen remains unidentified. 60 Vbeta and 13 Jbeta primers were used in PCR. Authors' methods: An analysis performed later counted roughly 80 million unique TCR beta chains (roughly 11 million of them shared). Clones were read by immunoSEQ multiplex PCR, and TCRdb kept only the in-frame ones, dropping some. V and J calls and clone size are those listed in that table; D and trimming were worked out from the DNA. Of roughly 200,000 clones listed, around 80% are singletons. These data are taken from a study of cytomegalovirus exposure and HLA in healthy donors. Study results and limitations: Researchers counted 164 TCR beta chains as cytomegalovirus-associated. Common viral pathogens seemed to be connected with several of the most significant clusters, according to a later analysis. Highly shared variants forming one cluster were likely a sequencing artifact.

Trimming removed 5 bases from V and 6 bases from J, with 11 bases in between. Germline V gives CDR1 MNHNS, CDR2 SASEGT. This CDR3 has 14 amino acids. The chain is built from TRBV6-1 and TRBJ1-6; no definite D call. This receptor was obtained from a woman aged 55-75 years in good health and CMV-seropositive. Sequencing was performed on PBMCs. Here the CDR3 DNA reads TGTGCCAGCAGTCCCCGGGAGTTTAATTCACCCCTCCACTTT. Translating it yields CASSPREFNSPLHF.